These 11 T cell receptor beta chains were sequenced from one sample in a study of blood T cell repertoires in COVID-19. Profiled with immunoSEQ multiplex PCR; TCRdb holds only in-frame clones, not every one. The repertoire consists of about 130,000 clones, with around 81% occurring once and the leading ten covering roughly 9%. The sample was peripheral blood. The receptors here all came from a man between 35 and 55 years old with active or convalescent COVID-19.

This sequence joins TRBV9 and TRBJ1-4; the match to TRBD1 covers 8 bases. Germline CDR1 and CDR2: SGDLS and YYNGEE. The junction had 3 bases not matched to a gene; V was cut back by 10 bases and J by 7 bases. CDR3 length equals 11 residues. The CDR3 region is CASGTGEKLFF. The CDR3 coding sequence is TGTGCCTCCGGGACAGGTGAAAAACTGTTTTTT. The whole variable domain, remainder taken from reference TRBV9 and TRBJ1-4, is DSGVTQTPKHLITATGQRVTLRCSPRSGDLSVYWYQQSLDQGLQFLIQYYNGEERAKGNILERFSAQQFPDLHSELNLSSLELGDSALYFCASGTGEKLFFGSGTQLSVL.

The CDR3 sequence is CATSDRDRAVETQYF. The CDR3, as DNA: TGTGCCACCAGTGACCGTGACAGGGCTGTCGAGACCCAGTACTTC. The chain is built from TRBV24-1 and TRBJ2-5, with TRBD1 matching 7 bases. J was trimmed by 5 bases and V by 4 bases; bases with no gene match: 9. CDR1 is KGHDR, CDR2 SFDVKD, per germline. The CDR3 totals 15 residues.

The sample holds a few counts of this clone. The chain uses TRBV12-3 or TRBV12-4 and TRBJ1-1; no firm D call. V dropped 2 bases and J dropped 4 bases, with 8 bases sitting between them. The CDR3 loop spans 13 amino acids. The CDR3 nucleotides read TGTGCCAGCAGTTTATCCGGAGGCACTGAAGCTTTCTTT. This gives the protein CASSLSGGTEAFF.

The chain is built from TRBV12-5 and TRBJ2-7, with 9 bases that match TRBD1. The CDR3 totals 14 residues. The V segment lost 7 bases and the J segment 2 bases; nucleotides outside the gene matches: 6. Germline CDR1 LGHNT, CDR2 FRNRAP. As DNA, the CDR3 is TGTGCTAGTGCCCAAGGGACAGGGCCCTACGAGCAGTACTTC. This sequence encodes CASAQGTGPYEQYF.

The J gene is TRBJ1-5, the V gene TRBV19; 9 positions match TRBD1. This CDR3 spans 14 amino acids. V was pared by 5 bases and J by 6 bases, with 5 bases of the junction left unmatched. Germline V gene data show CDR1 as LNHDA and CDR2 as SQIVND (reference sequence). The CDR3 sequence is CASSSQGAVQPQHF. CDR3 nucleotide sequence: TGTGCCAGTAGTTCACAGGGGGCAGTTCAGCCCCAGCATTTT. The whole variable domain, remainder taken from reference TRBV19 and TRBJ1-5, is DGGITQSPKYLFRKEGQNVTLSCEQNLNHDAMYWYRQDPGQGLRLIYYSQIVNDFQKGDIAEGYSVSREKKESFPLTVTSAQKNPTAFYLCASSSQGAVQPQHFGDGTRLSIL.

The rearrangement joins TRBV2 to TRBJ2-1; perhaps TRBD1 as D (6 bases). CDR1 and CDR2 from the germline V gene are SNHLY and FYNNEI. Trimming left V 6 bases short and J 4 bases short, with 13 bases between. The CDR3 contains 14 residues. CDR3 nucleotides: TGTGCCAGCAGGGTTCAGGGGCGGTACAATGAGCAGTTCTTC. This translates into CASRVQGRYNEQFF.

V and J are TRBV5-1 and TRBJ1-1, with TRBD1 identical over 7 bases. Per the germline V gene, CDR1 is SGHRS and CDR2 is YFSETQ. The length of the CDR3 is 15 residues. The ends lost 0 bases at V and 1 base at J; junction bases unmatched: 3. The CDR3 coding sequence is TGCGCCAGCAGCTTGGGAGGGACAGCGAACACTGAAGCTTTCTTT. Its translation: CASSLGGTANTEAFF.

The chain couples TRBV6-5 to TRBJ1-1, with 10 bases identical to TRBD1. The V gene's germline CDR1 is MNHEY and CDR2 SVGAGI. V was pared by 0 bases and J by 6 bases, with 1 base of the junction left unmatched. The CDR3 contains 14 residues. CDR3 sequence: CASSYSGQGAEAFF. Here the CDR3 DNA reads TGTGCCAGCAGTTACTCTGGACAGGGGGCTGAAGCTTTCTTT.

This clone was recorded once. The V call is TRBV6-5, the J call TRBJ1-5; tentative D call: TRBD1 (6 bases). The CDR3 runs 15 residues. Germline V gene data show CDR1 as MNHEY and CDR2 as SVGAGI. V was clipped by 5 bases and J by 1 base, with 12 bases between them. This CDR3 reads CASSQGTGSNQPQHF. For the CDR3, the DNA is TGTGCCAGCAGTCAGGGGACGGGGAGCAATCAGCCCCAGCATTTT.

V gene TRBV5-1 combines with J gene TRBJ2-3, with 8 bases that match TRBD2. V gave up 4 bases and J gave up 0 bases; unmatched junction bases: 4. The CDR3 is 15 residues long. In germline, CDR1 is SGHRS, CDR2 YFSETQ. The CDR3 sequence is CASSPSGGSTDTQYF. Here the CDR3 DNA reads TGCGCCAGCAGCCCAAGCGGGGGCAGCACAGATACGCAGTATTTT.

This rearrangement joins TRBV20-1 to TRBJ2-7; 8 bases agree with TRBD2. The V and J ends lost 3 bases and 0 bases, in that order; junction bases with no gene match: 7. Germline CDR1 is DFQATT and CDR2 is SNEGSKA (reference sequence). The CDR3 runs 15 residues. CDR3 coding DNA: TGCAGTGCTAGTAGCTTCAGCGGGGGCTCCTACGAGCAGTACTTC. This codes for CSASSFSGGSYEQYF.